The T cell receptor (beta chain) described here comes from a study of CD8+CD57+ T cells in acquired aplastic anemia. Study information: Around 3.5 ug was the average amount of DNA from sorted CD4+ and CD8+ cells. Findings and caveats of the study: Common to patients and controls were around 30 CD8+ CDR3 sequences.

Patients selected for sequencing had displayed CD8+CD57+ cell expansion by flow cytometry. Patients, without exception, had severe acquired aplastic anemia. Patients were therapy-naive when their blood was sampled. Regarding this clonotype: The target antigen is unknown. As the CDR3 is not closed by the conserved phenylalanine or tryptophan, this likely results from a read error. It is unclear where the CDR3 begins or ends on the DNA, so no DNA is shown, and the CDR3 is as TCRdb lists it.

The germline gives CDR1 LNHDA, CDR2 SQIVND (reference sequence). The CDR3 spans 15 amino acids, including both terminal residues. Profiling of TCR beta VDJ combinations and CDR3 sequences used genomic DNA as template. TCRdb passed the reads through MiXCR, listing each CDR3 protein once. The sample has more than 250,000 distinct CDR3 sequences, around 82% seen once. The clonotype originates from a human donor with aplastic anemia. The chain has TRBV19 and TRBJ2-1; TRBD1 was called by the table and not checked on the DNA. Sequenced sample: sorted CD4+, CD8+, or CD8+CD57+ T cells (not recorded which) from PBMCs. This CDR3 is CASSVVRAYEQFFVS.